This T cell receptor beta chain was recorded in a study of read filtering for tumor transcriptome and immune sequencing. This clonotype was counted a few times. This library used roughly 400 ng RNA and molecular barcoded adaptors spanning alpha/delta and beta/gamma chains. TCRdb reanalysed the reads using MiXCR and keeps one entry per CDR3 protein. Altogether 20,000 to 30,000 distinct CDR3 sequences are present, approximately 23% being singletons, with the ten largest covering around 49%. V was cut by 5 bases and J by 4 bases, with 16 bases left in between. CDR3 length equals 15 residues. Looked up from germline, CDR1 is SGHDN and CDR2 is FVKESK.

The chain uses TRBV14 and TRBJ2-3; D remains unclear. The sequence was collected from a donor aged 40 or older with multiple myeloma. Sequences were obtained from a population of CD138-negative cells sorted from bone marrow. CDR3 sequence: CASSSRAISSDTQYF. DNA for the CDR3: TGTGCCAGCAGCTCACGGGCTATCTCCTCAGATACGCAGTATTTT.